Listed here are 31 T cell receptor beta chains from one sample, sequenced in a study of PD-1 blockade in classical Hodgkin lymphoma. Clones were read by immunoSEQ multiplex PCR, and TCRdb kept only the in-frame ones, dropping some. Seen here are about 64,000 clones, over 85% observed once, and the top ten hold roughly 8%. Time point given: cycle 4 day 1 (C4D1), after less than 7 weeks of nivolumab. Every single patient, without exception, relapsed after autologous stem cell transplantation, and brentuximab vedotin exposure varied. The source material was peripheral blood mononuclear cells (PBMCs), sampled before the fourth cycle of nivolumab. The receptors derive from a human donor with classical Hodgkin lymphoma.

This chain links TRBV6-5 with TRBJ1-6; the D is unclear. Germline V CDR1 and CDR2: MNHEY, SVGAGI. V was pared by 7 bases and J by 4 bases, with 14 bases between. The CDR3 is 15 residues long. The CDR3 sequence: CASTHNRPYNSPLHF. CDR3 bases: TGTGCCAGCACTCATAATAGGCCTTATAATTCACCCCTCCACTTT.

This chain joins TRBV25-1 and TRBJ2-1, with 8 bases matching TRBD1. The V and J ends lost 7 bases and 4 bases, in that order; junction bases with no gene match: 6. Germline-derived CDR1 and CDR2 are MGHDK and SYGVNS. This CDR3 comprises 14 residues. Here the CDR3 reads CASKGTGEYNEQFF. DNA for the CDR3: TGTGCCAGCAAAGGGACAGGTGAATACAATGAGCAGTTCTTC.

This rearrangement joins TRBV27 to TRBJ2-3, with D possibly matching TRBD2 (7 bases). With 6 bases removed from V and 1 base from J, the gap between germline ends came to 17 bases. Germline V gene lookup returns CDR1 MNHEY and CDR2 SMNVEV (reference sequence). This CDR3 is built from 16 residues. CDR3 nucleotides: TGTGCCAGCAGCCGGGGGGCAGGATACCGCACAGATACGCAGTATTTT. It translates to CASSRGAGYRTDTQYF.

The chain combines TRBV5-5 with TRBJ1-4; D is unclear. Germline lookup yields CDR1 SGHKS and CDR2 YYEKEE (reference sequence). V was clipped by 4 bases and J by 0 bases, with 7 bases between them. There are 14 residues in the CDR3. This CDR3 is CASSAGATNEKLFF. The CDR3 DNA is TGTGCCAGCAGCGCCGGTGCAACTAATGAAAAACTGTTTTTT.

This chain uses TRBV6-5 with TRBJ1-3; no clear D. V was shortened by 5 bases and J by 1 base, with 9 bases between the two germline ends. The CDR3 is made up of 14 amino acids. Germline lookup yields CDR1 MNHEY and CDR2 SVGAGI. As DNA, the CDR3 is TGTGCCAGCAGTAATCGGAGATCTGGAAACACCATATATTTT. Protein sequence: CASSNRRSGNTIYF.

The chain links TRBV6-5 to TRBJ1-2; D not certain. Per the germline V gene, CDR1 is MNHEY and CDR2 is SVGAGI. This CDR3 contains 13 residues. The V gene lost 4 bases and the J gene lost 4 bases, with 10 bases spanning the gap. CDR3 loop: CASSWSSGYGYTF. CDR3 nucleotide sequence: TGTGCCAGCAGTTGGTCATCTGGCTATGGCTACACCTTC.

The rearrangement joins TRBV4-1 to TRBJ1-1; D is perhaps TRBD1 (6 bases). With 3 bases removed from V and 0 bases from J, the gap between germline ends came to 8 bases. The CDR3 sequence is 14 residues long. The germline V gene encodes CDR1 MGHRA and CDR2 YSYEKL. CDR3 coding DNA: TGCGCCAGCAGCCACGGGACAATGAACACTGAAGCTTTCTTT. Amino acids: CASSHGTMNTEAFF.

This clone was observed once. The genes are TRBV4-1 and TRBJ2-3; 9 nucleotides align to TRBD1. The CDR3 runs 17 residues. V was clipped by 2 bases and J by 2 bases; unmatched bases: 8. The germline gives CDR1 MGHRA, CDR2 YSYEKL. CDR3: CASSQHGQGPYTDTQYF. CDR3 nucleotide sequence: TGCGCCAGCAGCCAACACGGACAGGGGCCGTACACAGATACGCAGTATTTT.

V usage is TRBV7-9 and J usage is TRBJ2-2; 8 nucleotides match TRBD2. The length of the CDR3 is 17 residues. Trimming cost V 5 bases and J 6 bases; bases outside gene matches: 14. Germline V gene data show CDR1 as SEHNR and CDR2 as FQNEAQ (reference sequence). In DNA form, the CDR3 reads TGTGCCAGCAGCCAAACCGCGGGGGGAGTGGGATCCGGGGAGCTGTTTTTT. It yields the protein CASSQTAGGVGSGELFF. The entire variable domain, with the rest obtained from reference TRBV7-9 and TRBJ2-2, is as follows: DTGVSQNPRHKITKRGQNVTFRCDPISEHNRLYWYRQTLGQGPEFLTYFQNEAQLEKSRLLSDRFSAERPKGSFSTLEIQRTEQGDSAMYLCASSQTAGGVGSGELFFGEGSRLTVL.

The chain links TRBV4-1 to TRBJ2-6; D is ambiguous. CDR3 length equals 17 residues. Deletions cut 0 bases from V and 0 bases from J, with 9 bases between. Germline loops: CDR1 MGHRA, CDR2 YSYEKL. CDR3 bases: TGCGCCAGCAGCCAAGATCAGGATTTCTCTGGGGCCAACGTCCTGACTTTC. The encoded protein is CASSQDQDFSGANVLTF.

This clone appeared once. The chain recombines TRBV4-1 with TRBJ1-6, with D tentatively TRBD1 (5 bases). Germline V gene sequence: CDR1 MGHRA, CDR2 YSYEKL. The CDR3 is made up of 16 amino acids. The V and J ends lost 1 base and 3 bases respectively, with 10 bases between them. The chain's CDR3 is CASSQVGGGYNSPLHF. The CDR3 nucleotides are TGCGCCAGCAGCCAAGTCGGGGGGGGCTATAATTCACCCCTCCACTTT.

This chain uses TRBV5-4 with TRBJ1-4; 8 nucleotides line up with TRBD1. This CDR3 has 16 amino acids. The junction had 7 bases not matched to a gene; V was cut back by 1 base and J by 5 bases. The germline gives CDR1 SGHNT, CDR2 YYREEE (reference sequence). CDR3 sequence (DNA): TGTGCCAGCAGCTTGCCCGGACAGGGTCGGAATGAAAAACTGTTTTTT. This translates into CASSLPGQGRNEKLFF.

V is TRBV2 and J is TRBJ2-2; D not certain. The CDR3 is 15 amino acids. The V end was cut by 3 bases, the J end by 1 base, with 9 bases between. Germline CDR1 SNHLY, CDR2 FYNNEI. The CDR3 DNA is TGTGCCAGCAGTGATAGGACCGAGAACACCGGGGAGCTGTTTTTT. This sequence encodes CASSDRTENTGELFF.

This chain uses TRBV23-1 with TRBJ1-5; the match to TRBD1 covers 7 bases. TRBV23-1 is noted as an ORF with a role that remains uncertain. V lost 4 bases, J lost 10 bases, and 10 bases stayed unmatched. This CDR3 contains 14 residues. The chain's CDR3 is CASSLLTGTKPQHF. The CDR3 coding sequence is TGCGCCAGCAGTCTGCTGACAGGGACGAAACCCCAGCATTTT.

Turning to this clone: An end of the junction differs from the germline gene, which may be a read error. The chain recombines TRBV7-7 with TRBJ2-7, with TRBD1 identical over 9 bases. Germline V gives CDR1 SSHAT, CDR2 FNYEAQ (reference sequence). CDR3 size: 13 residues. The DNA of the CDR3 is TGTGCTAGCAGCCCGGACAGGGGTGGCGAGCAGTACTTC. It codes for CASSPDRGGEQYF.

This chain joins TRBV7-8 and TRBJ2-7; D is possibly TRBD1 (6 bases). The CDR3 spans 14 residues. Germline V lookup: CDR1 SGHVS, CDR2 FQNEAQ. V dropped 5 bases and J dropped 5 bases, with 16 bases sitting between them. CDR3 sequence reads: CASSPGQGSHEQYF. DNA of the CDR3: TGTGCCAGCAGCCCTGGGCAGGGGTCCCACGAGCAGTACTTC.

The V call is TRBV4-1, the J call TRBJ2-1, with D tentatively TRBD1 (5 bases). V lost 3 bases to trimming and J lost 1 base, with 10 bases between them. CDR3 length: 15 residues. CDR1 is MGHRA, CDR2 YSYEKL, per germline. CDR3 in amino acids: CASSQLQGSYNEQFF. The CDR3 DNA reads TGCGCCAGCAGCCAGCTCCAGGGATCCTACAATGAGCAGTTCTTC.

This sequence joins TRBV27 and TRBJ2-3, with a possible D match to TRBD2 (6 bases). CDR1 and CDR2 from the germline V gene are MNHEY and SMNVEV (reference sequence). V lost 5 bases and J lost 11, with 14 bases in between. This CDR3 region has 12 residues. In DNA form, the CDR3 reads TGTGCCAGCAGTCTAACGGGACTCCAGCAGTATTTT. It encodes CASSLTGLQQYF.

The chain links TRBV21-1 to TRBJ2-5; the D segment call TRBD2 is taken from the table without a DNA check. TRBV21-1 has pseudogene status. This CDR3 region has 15 residues. The CDR3 region is CASSKGTSGRWTQYF. The CDR3 nucleotides read TGTGCCAGCAGCAAAGGAACCAGCGGGAGATGGACCCAGTACTTC.

V is TRBV5-1 and J is TRBJ2-5; possibly TRBD1 or TRBD2 for D (6 bases each). Germline CDR1 SGHRS, CDR2 YFSETQ. The CDR3 totals 15 residues. Trimming removed 5 bases at V and 5 bases at J, with 19 bases between. CDR3 loop: CASRTAGDGRETQYF. The CDR3 coding sequence is TGCGCCAGCAGAACGGCAGGGGATGGGAGGGAGACCCAGTACTTC.

The chain has TRBV11-2 and TRBJ1-1; D gene unclear. V was clipped by 1 base and J by 8 bases, with 8 bases between them. The CDR3 totals 12 residues. The germline CDR1 and CDR2 sequences are SGHAT and FQNNGV. The CDR3 reads CASSLGVGEAFF. The CDR3 nucleotides read TGTGCCAGCAGCTTAGGTGTGGGGGAAGCTTTCTTT.

This chain connects TRBV2 to TRBJ2-2, with TRBD2 matching over 8 bases. This CDR3 is 14 amino acids long. The J segment lost 3 bases and the V segment lost 6 bases, leaving 3 bases of the junction unmatched. CDR1 is SNHLY, CDR2 FYNNEI, per germline. The CDR3 DNA reads TGTGCCAGCAGGAGCGGGAGCGACACCGGGGAGCTGTTTTTT. Its translation: CASRSGSDTGELFF.

The rearrangement links TRBV18 to TRBJ2-1; 12 bases are shared with TRBD1. The CDR3 spans 16 residues. Trimming removed 3 bases from V and 9 bases from J; junction bases left unmatched: 9. The germline V gene encodes CDR1 KGHSH and CDR2 LQKENI. CDR3 sequence: CASSPATGTGGVEQFF. The CDR3 DNA sequence: TGTGCCAGCTCACCGGCCACCGGGACAGGGGGCGTTGAGCAGTTCTTC.

The chain joins TRBV6-6 to TRBJ1-1; D unresolved. Germline-derived CDR1 and CDR2 are MNHNY and SVGAGI (reference sequence). Trimming removed 8 bases from V and 4 bases from J, with 8 bases in between. This CDR3 comprises 11 residues. DNA of the CDR3: TGTGCCAGCGGGTATAGCACTGAAGCTTTCTTT. As protein: CASGYSTEAFF.

Here the CDR3 DNA reads TGTGCCAGCACACCGGACAGACCCATCACAGATACGCAGTATTTT. Its protein is CASTPDRPITDTQYF. This chain links TRBV28 with TRBJ2-3; tentative D call: TRBD1 (6 bases). Germline V lookup: CDR1 MDHEN, CDR2 SYDVKM. The CDR3 has 15 amino acids. Trimming removed 7 bases at V and 2 bases at J, with 16 bases between.

The chain employs TRBV4-2 and TRBJ1-5; D unresolved. Germline CDR1 and CDR2: LGHNA and YNFKEQ. V lost 0 bases, J lost 4 bases, and 13 bases lay in between. The length of the CDR3 is 16 residues. The CDR3, as DNA: TGTGCCAGCAGCCAAGATGGGGTGGGAGGGAATCAGCCCCAGCATTTT. Its translation: CASSQDGVGGNQPQHF.

The chain couples TRBV4-1 to TRBJ2-7; 8 positions agree with TRBD1. This CDR3 is built from 13 residues. The germline V gene encodes CDR1 MGHRA and CDR2 YSYEKL. Trimming took 2 bases from V and 5 from J; bases not matched to a gene: 2. The CDR3 spells CASSQWTGNEQYF. The CDR3 DNA reads TGCGCCAGCAGCCAATGGACAGGGAACGAGCAGTACTTC.

This clone came up once. This chain connects TRBV2 to TRBJ2-2; a weak D match, TRBD1 (6 bases). Germline loops: CDR1 SNHLY, CDR2 FYNNEI. V was cut by 7 bases and J by 5 bases, with 8 bases left in between. The CDR3 is made up of 12 amino acids. The CDR3 protein is CASTGATGELFF. The CDR3 DNA follows: TGTGCCAGCACAGGGGCTACCGGGGAGCTGTTTTTT.

This clone was found once. The V and J genes are TRBV7-2 and TRBJ2-7; 11 positions match TRBD2. Germline loops: CDR1 SGHTA, CDR2 FQGNSA. CDR3 length: 15 residues. V was clipped by 1 base and J by 4 bases; unmatched bases: 3. The CDR3 spells CASSLDRTSGYEQYF. The CDR3 DNA reads as TGTGCCAGCAGCTTAGATAGGACTAGCGGGTACGAGCAGTACTTC.

The chain joins TRBV28 to TRBJ2-5, with 7 bases fitting TRBD1. Germline-derived CDR1 and CDR2 are MDHEN and SYDVKM. V gave up 7 bases and J gave up 0 bases; unmatched junction bases: 5. The CDR3 consists of 14 residues. The chain's CDR3 is CASTRDSNQETQYF. CDR3 coding DNA: TGTGCCAGCACCCGGGACAGTAACCAAGAGACCCAGTACTTC.

This clone was counted a single time. This CDR3 is CASSYPRDGVLGLEAFF. CDR3 nucleotides: TGTGCCAGCAGCTACCCCCGGGATGGAGTCCTTGGCCTTGAAGCTTTCTTT. V usage is TRBV7-8 and J usage is TRBJ1-1; D is unclear. Germline V gives CDR1 SGHVS, CDR2 FQNEAQ. V lost 4 bases to trimming and J lost 7 bases, with 25 bases between them. The CDR3 loop spans 17 amino acids.